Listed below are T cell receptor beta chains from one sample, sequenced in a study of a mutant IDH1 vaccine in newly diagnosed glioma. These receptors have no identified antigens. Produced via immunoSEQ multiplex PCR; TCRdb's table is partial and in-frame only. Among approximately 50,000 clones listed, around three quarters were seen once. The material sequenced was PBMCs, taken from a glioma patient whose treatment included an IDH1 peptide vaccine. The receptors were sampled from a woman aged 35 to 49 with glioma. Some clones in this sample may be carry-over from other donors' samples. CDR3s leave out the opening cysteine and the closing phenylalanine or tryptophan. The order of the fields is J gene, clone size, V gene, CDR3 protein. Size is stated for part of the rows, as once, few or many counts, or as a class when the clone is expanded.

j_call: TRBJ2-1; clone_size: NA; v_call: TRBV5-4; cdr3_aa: ASSLGGQGHNEQF
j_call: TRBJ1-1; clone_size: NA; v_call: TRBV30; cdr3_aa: AWSVLRGNTEAF
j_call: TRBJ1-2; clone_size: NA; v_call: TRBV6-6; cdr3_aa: ASNSIGGATGYT
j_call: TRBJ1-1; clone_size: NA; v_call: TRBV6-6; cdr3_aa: AVSTEAF
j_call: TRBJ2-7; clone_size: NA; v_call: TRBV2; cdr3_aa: ASSEAVYEQY
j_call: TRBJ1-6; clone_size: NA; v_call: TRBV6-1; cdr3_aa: ASSERRLDSSYNSPLH
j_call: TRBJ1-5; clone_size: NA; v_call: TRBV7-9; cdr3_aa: ASSPATQGARNQPQH
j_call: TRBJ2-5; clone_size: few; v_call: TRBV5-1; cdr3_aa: ASSLRGLGETQY
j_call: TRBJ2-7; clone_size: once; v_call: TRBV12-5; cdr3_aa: ASGHRVGGYEQY
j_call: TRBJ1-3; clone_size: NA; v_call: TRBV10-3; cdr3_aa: AISDQGVRSGNTIY
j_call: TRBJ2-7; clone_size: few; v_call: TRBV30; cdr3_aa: AWSPAPRLAATYEQY
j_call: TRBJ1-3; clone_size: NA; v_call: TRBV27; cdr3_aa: ASGARGNTIY
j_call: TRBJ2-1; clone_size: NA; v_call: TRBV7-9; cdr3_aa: ASSLRDPRHNEQF
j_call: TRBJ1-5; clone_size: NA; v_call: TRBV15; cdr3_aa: ATSRDGELTGGERQPQH
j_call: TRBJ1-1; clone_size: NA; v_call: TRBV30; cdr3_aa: AWSGERRTEAF
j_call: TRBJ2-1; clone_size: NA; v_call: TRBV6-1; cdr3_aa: ATNAWGVSYNEQF
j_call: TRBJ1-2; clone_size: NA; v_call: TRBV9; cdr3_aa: ASSGYRGNNYGYT
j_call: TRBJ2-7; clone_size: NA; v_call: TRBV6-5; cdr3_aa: ATRDVSDYEQY
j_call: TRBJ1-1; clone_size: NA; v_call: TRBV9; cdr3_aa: ASSVRGGRGTEAF
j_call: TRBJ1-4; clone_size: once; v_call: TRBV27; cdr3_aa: ASSSQGAREKLF
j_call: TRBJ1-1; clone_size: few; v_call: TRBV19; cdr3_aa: ASSIGGSAEAF
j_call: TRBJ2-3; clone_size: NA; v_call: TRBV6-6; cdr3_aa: ASSYSLGGVDTQY
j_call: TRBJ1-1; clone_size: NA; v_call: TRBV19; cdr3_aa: ASRDRGDTEAF
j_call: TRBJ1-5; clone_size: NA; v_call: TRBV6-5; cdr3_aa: ASSEGNQPQH
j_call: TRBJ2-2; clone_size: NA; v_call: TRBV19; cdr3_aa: ASSIRDRGQGELF
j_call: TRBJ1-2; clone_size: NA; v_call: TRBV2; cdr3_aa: ASSGLEGGYGYT
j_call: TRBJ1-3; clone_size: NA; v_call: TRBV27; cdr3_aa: ASSSGQAGNTIY
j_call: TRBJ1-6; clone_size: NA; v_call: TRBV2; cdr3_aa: ASAGGENSPLH
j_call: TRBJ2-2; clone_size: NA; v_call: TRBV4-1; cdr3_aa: ASSPRQYTGELF
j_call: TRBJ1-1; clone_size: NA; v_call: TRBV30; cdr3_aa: AWTGGARAEAF
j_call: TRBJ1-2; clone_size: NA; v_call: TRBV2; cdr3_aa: ASTLEGLSGYT
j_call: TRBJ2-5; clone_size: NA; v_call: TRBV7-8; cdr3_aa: ASGDRDVWETQY
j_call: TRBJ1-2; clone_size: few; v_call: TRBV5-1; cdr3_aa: ASSLTVTGGYT
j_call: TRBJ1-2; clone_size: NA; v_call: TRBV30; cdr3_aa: AWSFLDRVDYGYT
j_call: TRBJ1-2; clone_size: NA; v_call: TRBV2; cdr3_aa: ASSEQGSWGGYT
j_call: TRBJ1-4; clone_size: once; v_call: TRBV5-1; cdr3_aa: ASSLVQGDKTNEKLF
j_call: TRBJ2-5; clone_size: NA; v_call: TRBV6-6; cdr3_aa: ASSYHSGGLEETQY
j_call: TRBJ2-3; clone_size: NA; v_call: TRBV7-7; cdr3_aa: ASSSRGGRTDTQY
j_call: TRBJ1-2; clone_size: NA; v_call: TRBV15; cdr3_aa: ATSRTGRDGYT
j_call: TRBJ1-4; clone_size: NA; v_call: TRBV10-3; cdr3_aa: AISQVPREKLF
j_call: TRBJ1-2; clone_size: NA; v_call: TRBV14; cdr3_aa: ASSLRATYGYT
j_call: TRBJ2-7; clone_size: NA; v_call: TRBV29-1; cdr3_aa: SARASGSYEQY